The T cell receptor (beta chain) described here comes from a study of control samples from healthy donors and cancer patients. The CDR3 runs 13 residues. The germline CDR1 and CDR2 sequences are MNHEY and SVGAGI. V lost 0 bases, J lost 1 base, and 3 bases lay in between. To note about this clone: The sample holds other DNA sequences that translate to the same CDR3.

Generated by immunoSEQ multiplex PCR, the TCRdb table keeps only in-frame clones and is missing some. The repertoire holds 100,000 to 150,000 clones, with 80% to 95% as singletons. Source material: blood. The source of this sequence is a man in his forties or fifties in good health. The genes are TRBV6-5 and TRBJ1-1; D is undetermined. CDR3 DNA sequence: TGTGCCAGCAGTTACTCCCGGAACACTGAAGCTTTCTTT. Its protein product is CASSYSRNTEAFF.